This T cell receptor beta chain came from a study of blood T cell repertoires in COVID-19. Turning to the study itself: Samples of COVID-19 (acute and convalescent) were obtained from the United States, Italy and Spain. In each case, the material was cDNA or gDNA derived from T cells, B-cell-depleted T cells, or PBMCs.

How the authors handled the data: The assay estimated nucleated cells by amplifying reference gene primers. Sequencing was performed with immunoSEQ multiplex PCR; in TCRdb, only in-frame clones are kept and a portion is missing. V, J and clone size are those of that table, while D and trimming were read from the DNA. In the table there are about 190,000 clones, 90% of which are singletons. Only one count was recorded for this clone. The CDR3 totals 15 residues. Trimming cost V 1 base and J 0 bases; bases outside gene matches: 2. Germline V gives CDR1 SGHDT, CDR2 YYEEEE. The sample taken for sequencing was peripheral blood. This TCR derives from a man aged 50 to 60 with acute or convalescent COVID-19. V usage is TRBV5-6 and J usage is TRBJ1-1, with 8 bases fitting TRBD1. CDR3 DNA sequence: TGTGCCAGCAGCTTGACAGGGGGGATGAACACTGAAGCTTTCTTT. Protein: CASSLTGGMNTEAFF.